This entry features one TCR beta chain sequence. Per the original data handling: How many nucleated cells were present was estimated from reference gene primer amplification. Data came from immunoSEQ multiplex PCR; TCRdb stores just in-frame clones and leaves some out. That table is the source of V, J and clone size, and D and trimming were worked out from the DNA. There are some 120,000 clones in the sample; approximately 87% occur only once, and 3.6% lies in the top ten. This sample was taken from a study of blood T cell repertoires in COVID-19. Germline V CDR1 and CDR2: SGDLS, YYNGEE. This CDR3 spans 13 amino acids. Trimming at V came to 0 bases and at J to 10 bases, leaving 3 bases not matched to a gene.

Sample: peripheral blood. The origin of this receptor is a woman aged 55-75 years with acute or convalescent COVID-19. The gene calls are TRBV9 and TRBJ2-1, with TRBD2 matching over 8 bases. The CDR3 bases are TGTGCCAGCAGCGTAGCGGGAGGGCAAGAGCAGTTCTTC. Translated, it gives CASSVAGGQEQFF.